Sequencing of this T cell receptor beta chain was carried out in a study of blood T cell repertoires in COVID-19. Study context: Acute and convalescent COVID-19 samples came from the United States, Italy and Spain. In each case, the material was cDNA or gDNA derived from T cells, B-cell-depleted T cells, or PBMCs.

In this sample, this clone turned up once. This same CDR3 is encoded by further DNA sequences in the sample. CDR3 length: 14 residues. Trimming removed 4 bases from V and 7 bases from J; junction bases left unmatched: 5. The germline V gene has CDR1 SGHNT and CDR2 YENEEA. How the authors handled the data: Amplifying reference gene primers gave estimates of nucleated cell counts. This table comes from immunoSEQ multiplex PCR, and its TCRdb copy is limited to in-frame clones, with some not included. V and J calls and clone size are copied from that table; D and trimming were computed from the DNA. The data show 250,000 to 350,000 clones, with around 86% seen just once and around 9.3% held by the top ten. Living in 25 or so US areas, the participants were between roughly 18 and 95 years of age.

The receptor's source is a young woman who had recovered from COVID-19. The chain recombines TRBV11-3 with TRBJ2-1; 9 nucleotides align to TRBD2. The specimen sequenced was PBMCs or T cells enriched from blood (not recorded which). The CDR3 loop is CASSSGLAYNEQFF. The DNA of the CDR3 is TGTGCCAGCAGCTCCGGACTAGCGTATAATGAGCAGTTCTTC.